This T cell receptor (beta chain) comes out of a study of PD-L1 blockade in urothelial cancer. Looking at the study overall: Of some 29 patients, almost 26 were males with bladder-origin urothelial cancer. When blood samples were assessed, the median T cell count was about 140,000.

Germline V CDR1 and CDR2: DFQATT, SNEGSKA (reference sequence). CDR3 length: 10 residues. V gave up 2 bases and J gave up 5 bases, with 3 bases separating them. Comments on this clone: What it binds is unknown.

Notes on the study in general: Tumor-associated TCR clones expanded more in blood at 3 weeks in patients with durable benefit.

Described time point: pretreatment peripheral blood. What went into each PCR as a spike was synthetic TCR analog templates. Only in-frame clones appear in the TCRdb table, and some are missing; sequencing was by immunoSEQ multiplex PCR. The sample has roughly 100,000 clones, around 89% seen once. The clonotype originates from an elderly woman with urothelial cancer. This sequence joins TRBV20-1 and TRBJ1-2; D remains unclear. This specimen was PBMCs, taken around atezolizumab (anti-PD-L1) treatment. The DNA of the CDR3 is TGCAGTGCTAGATCTTATGGCTACACCTTC. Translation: CSARSYGYTF.